The present T cell receptor (beta chain) was sequenced within a study of CD8 T cells in Susac syndrome. General study findings and limits: The study acknowledged a relatively small number of individuals in its TCR sequencing and HLA analysis.

This clonotype was seen a few times. Its cognate antigen is unknown. The study used treatment-naive patients who had stable or active relapsing-remitting disease as multiple sclerosis controls. Negative magnetic isolation gave CD8+ and CD4+ cells; FACS enriched CD8+ TEMRA. The CDR3 runs to 14 residues. CDR1 is MGHRA and CDR2 is YSYEKL in the germline V gene. V lost 2 bases and J 2 bases, leaving 7 bases between the germline ends. An amount of RNA that ranged from 0.5 to 1 ug was reverse transcribed with random hexamers. The CDR3 of TCR beta was amplified by immunoSEQ multiplex PCR across 54 Vbeta and 13 Jbeta. MiXCR, run by TCRdb on the immunoSEQ multiplex PCR reads, gives a single entry per CDR3 protein. The sample has about 300,000 distinct CDR3 sequences, approximately 85% seen once.

The chain uses TRBV4-1 and TRBJ1-3; no definite D call. The sequencing sample was made of CD8+ T cells from PBMCs. This receptor was obtained from a human donor with multiple sclerosis. The CDR3 coding sequence is TGCGCCAGCAGCCAAACATTCACTGGAAACACCATATATTTT. Protein: CASSQTFTGNTIYF.